The source of this T cell receptor (beta chain) is a study of PD-L1 blockade in urothelial cancer. Across the whole study: Blood samples had a median of 141,255 T cells. Overall study results and limits: Pretreatment TCR clonality in blood, when below the median, was predictive of better survival.

Every PCR was spiked with synthetic TCR analog templates. Assay used: immunoSEQ multiplex PCR; TCRdb lists only in-frame clones, some missing. Of 38,000 or so clones listed, 85% are singletons. With regard to this clone: Its antigen is unidentified.

V lost 0 bases and J 1 base, leaving 13 bases between the germline ends. The CDR3 totals 16 residues. The V gene's germline CDR1 is SGDLS and CDR2 YYNGEE. This sample's time point: pretreatment peripheral blood. There were between 1 and 8 samples from each patient, taken pretreatment and on-treatment. The clonotype was recovered from an older man with urothelial cancer. V is TRBV9 and J is TRBJ2-5, with a weak D call TRBD2 (6 bases). The material was PBMCs, obtained around atezolizumab (anti-PD-L1) treatment. The CDR3 nucleotides read TGTGCCAGCAGCGTAGGGAGGGCCCCCTTCCAAGAGACCCAGTACTTC. Amino acid sequence: CASSVGRAPFQETQYF.